The source of this T cell receptor beta chain is a study of T cells after yellow fever vaccination. About the research overall: Where fractions had low cell numbers, libraries were prepared from them with the SMART-Seq v4 Ultra Low Input RNA kit.

Of note for this clonotype: Its antigen is not identified.

The CDR3 contains 13 residues. Germline assignment: CDR1 MNHEY and CDR2 SMNVEV (reference sequence). Trimming took off 0 bases at V and 6 bases at J, with 8 bases between the two ends. Overall study findings and caveats: Within FACS-sorted repertoires, abundant clonotypes contaminating from the bulk population could be present. Subsequent to the booster, the majority of primary-vaccination clones reappeared (96% CD4, approximately 90% CD8).

A process of 5'RACE template switching, which added a universal primer site and UMIs, was used to make TCR cDNA. TCRdb re-analysed the 5' RACE reads in MiXCR, keeping a single row per CDR3 protein. Of about 300,000 distinct CDR3 sequences detected, around 9.3% appear once; the ten largest clones hold 3% to 4%. Sequenced here: CD4+ T cells sorted from PBMCs, sampled 5 days after the yellow fever booster vaccination. The source is a man aged 18-30 years who received the YFV17D yellow fever vaccine. J is TRBJ1-1 and V is TRBV27; no clear D gene. This CDR3 reads CASSLSNGPEAFF. CDR3 nucleotides: TGTGCCAGCAGTTTATCGAACGGCCCTGAAGCTTTCTTT.